This TCR beta chain is drawn from a study of spatial heterogeneity in lung cancer. CDR3 size: 13 residues. V gave up 3 bases and J gave up 9 bases; unmatched junction bases: 4. Germline CDR1 MDHEN, CDR2 SYDVKM. As to this clonotype: This beta chain appears as a stray read in a library generated for alpha chains; its size is not informative.

Each CDR3 protein is one row after TCRdb ran MiXCR on the 5' RACE reads. The data show more than 650 distinct CDR3 sequences, with about 20% seen just once and under 20% held by the top ten. Time point reported: sample taken at primary tumor resection. V usage is TRBV28 and J usage is TRBJ2-1; TRBD2 agrees at 8 bases. This clonotype was sampled from a male donor with early-stage non-small cell lung cancer. The sample in question was normal lung tissue next to the tumor, obtained at surgery. In DNA form, the CDR3 reads TGTGCCAGCAGTTTGGGGACTAGTGGTGAGCAGTTCTTC. Its translation: CASSLGTSGEQFF.